This is a list of T cell receptor beta chains from one sample in a study of blood T cells in healthy people across ages. One entry per CDR3 protein, called by TCRdb with MiXCR from the 5' RACE reads. Among about 830,000 distinct CDR3 sequences, less than 80% were seen once, and the ten largest hold around a quarter. Sequenced: blood. These receptors all stem from a man aged 25-45 years in good health. The CDR3 runs from the conserved cysteine through the conserved F or W. The D gene is left open where the match is weak. Only part of the rows carry a size: once, few, many, or a class if the clone is expanded.

j_call clone_size v_call d_call cdr3_aa cdr3_nt
TRBJ1-6 few TRBV6-5 - CASSYSGFLSNSPLHF TGTGCCAGCAGTTACTCGGGCTTCTTGTCGAATTCACCCCTCCACTTT
TRBJ2-7 - TRBV29-1 - CSVVTGRYSYEQYF TGCAGCGTGGTGACAGGCCGATATTCCTACGAGCAGTACTTC
TRBJ2-3 - TRBV2 - CASSSLRTDTQYF TGTGCCAGCAGTTCGTTGCGCACAGATACGCAGTATTTT
TRBJ2-1 - TRBV6-5 - CASSYSLRGEQFF TGTGCCAGCAGTTACTCGCTTCGGGGTGAGCAGTTCTTC
TRBJ1-1 - TRBV28 - CATDGYPNTEAFF TGTGCCACGGATGGGTACCCGAACACTGAAGCTTTCTTT
TRBJ2-1 - TRBV5-1 TRBD2 CASSFGPLAGDEQFF TGCGCCAGCAGCTTTGGTCCACTAGCGGGGGACGAGCAGTTCTTC
TRBJ1-4 - TRBV7-9 - CASSTDSYNEKLFF TGTGCCAGCAGCACGGACAGCTATAATGAAAAACTGTTTTTT
TRBJ2-5 - TRBV20-1 - CSASVEGKTQYF TGCAGTGCTTCTGTCGAAGGGAAGACCCAGTACTTC
TRBJ2-7 - TRBV9 TRBD2 CASSLGTSLGEQYF TGTGCCAGCAGCCTCGGGACTAGTCTGGGCGAGCAGTACTTC
TRBJ2-7 - TRBV6-5 TRBD2 CASKHIGGTSYNEQYF TGTGCCAGCAAGCATATCGGGGGGACCTCCTACAATGAGCAGTACTTC
TRBJ2-1 - TRBV9 - CASSVDRLLGEQFF TGTGCCAGCAGCGTAGATCGGCTTTTGGGTGAGCAGTTCTTC
TRBJ1-2 few TRBV4-3 TRBD1 CASSPTGVEGYTF TGCGCCAGCAGTCCGACAGGGGTAGAGGGCTACACCTTC
TRBJ2-7 - TRBV6-5 TRBD1 CASKNGQGSSYEQYF TGTGCCAGTAAAAACGGACAGGGTAGCTCCTACGAGCAGTACTTC
TRBJ2-7 - TRBV5-1 TRBD1 CASSLTRQGASEQYF TGCGCCAGCAGCTTGACTCGGCAGGGGGCCTCCGAGCAGTACTTC
TRBJ2-3 - TRBV30 TRBD1 CAWSTGGSDTQYF TGTGCCTGGAGTACAGGGGGATCAGATACGCAGTATTTT
TRBJ2-5 once TRBV29-1 TRBD1 CSVAPSRGFQETQYF TGCAGCGTTGCCCCTAGCAGGGGGTTCCAGGAGACCCAGTACTTC
TRBJ2-6 - TRBV7-9 - CASSGSWGPGGSGANVLTF TGTGCCAGCAGCGGAAGTTGGGGTCCCGGGGGATCTGGGGCCAACGTCCTGACTTTC
TRBJ2-5 - TRBV6-5 - CASSYSSSTEKYF TGTGCCAGCAGTTACTCGAGCTCGACAGAGAAGTACTTC
TRBJ2-1 - TRBV6-4 - CASTPEGGGASYNEQFF TGTGCCAGCACTCCTGAGGGTGGGGGGGCTTCCTACAATGAGCAGTTCTTC
TRBJ2-7 - TRBV7-3 TRBD1 CASSSRQGADEQYF TGTGCCAGCAGCTCTCGACAGGGGGCCGACGAGCAGTACTTC
TRBJ2-3 - TRBV7-9 TRBD2 CASSQYRTSGTDTQYF TGTGCCAGCAGCCAATATAGGACTAGTGGCACAGATACGCAGTATTTT
TRBJ2-7 few TRBV20-1 - CSARTGTYSYEQYF TGCAGTGCTAGAACCGGGACTTACTCCTACGAGCAGTACTTC
TRBJ2-6 - TRBV5-1 - CASSKEPSGANVLTF TGCGCCAGCAGCAAGGAGCCCTCTGGGGCCAACGTCCTGACTTTC
TRBJ2-3 - TRBV7-2 - CASSSKDGTDTQYF TGTGCCAGCAGCTCAAAGGACGGCACAGATACGCAGTATTTT
TRBJ2-3 - TRBV4-3 - CASSQVAETDTQYF TGCGCCAGCAGCCAGGTAGCGGAAACAGATACGCAGTATTTT
TRBJ2-3 - TRBV2 TRBD2 CANRSGGRSTDTRYF TGTGCCAACAGAAGCGGGGGGCGAAGCACAGATACGCGGTATTTT
TRBJ1-1 - TRBV19 TRBD1 CASSLQGAPAEAFF TGTGCCAGTAGTTTACAGGGGGCGCCCGCTGAAGCTTTCTTT
TRBJ1-1 once TRBV29-1 TRBD1 CSVEGQGAGTEAFF TGCAGCGTTGAAGGACAGGGGGCTGGCACTGAAGCTTTCTTT
TRBJ1-5 - TRBV24-1 - CATSDSSAGVNQPQHF TGTGCCACCAGTGATTCTAGCGCAGGGGTAAATCAGCCCCAGCATTTT
TRBJ2-7 once TRBV27 TRBD2 CASSQIRLAGVYEQYF TGTGCCAGCAGTCAGATCAGACTAGCGGGTGTCTACGAGCAGTACTTC
TRBJ2-5 - TRBV12-3/TRBV12-4 TRBD2 CASSKSGASQETQYF TGTGCCAGCAGTAAGAGCGGGGCTAGTCAAGAGACCCAGTACTTC
TRBJ1-4 - TRBV18 TRBD1 CASSPRQGSDEKLFF TGTGCCAGCTCACCTAGACAGGGGAGTGATGAAAAACTGTTTTTT
TRBJ1-2 - TRBV15 TRBD1 CATSRGRQGVGGYTF TGTGCCACCAGCAGAGGTCGACAGGGTGTTGGCGGCTACACCTTC
TRBJ2-1 few TRBV4-3 TRBD2 CASSLAGVAYNEQFF TGCGCCAGCAGCTTAGCGGGGGTCGCCTACAATGAGCAGTTCTTC
TRBJ2-3 - TRBV3-1 TRBD2 CASSPSGGQTDTQYF TGTGCCAGCAGCCCCAGCGGGGGGCAAACAGATACGCAGTATTTT
TRBJ1-2 - TRBV6-5 - CASSHRRRRFYGYTF TGTGCCAGCAGTCACAGGCGACGGAGATTCTATGGCTACACCTTC
TRBJ2-3 - TRBV29-1 TRBD2 CSVRTSGAFTDTQYF TGCAGCGTCCGGACTAGCGGGGCCTTCACAGATACGCAGTATTTT
TRBJ2-1 - TRBV20-1 - CSAAGLSIYEQFF TGCAGTGCTGCAGGGTTGTCGATCTATGAGCAGTTCTTC
TRBJ1-6 few TRBV6-1 TRBD1 CASSPGTGGPSPLHF TGTGCCAGCAGCCCCGGGACAGGGGGCCCTTCACCCCTCCACTTT
TRBJ1-2 few TRBV7-3 - CASSLTPTRGAAGYTF TGTGCCAGCAGCTTAACACCTACCCGAGGGGCTGCTGGCTACACCTTC
TRBJ2-4 many TRBV20-1 TRBD1 CSAHLATGANQYF TGCAGTGCGCACCTCGCGACAGGGGCAAATCAGTACTTC
TRBJ2-1 - TRBV5-1 TRBD2 CASRLAVDGGEQFF TGCGCCAGCCGACTAGCCGTGGATGGTGGTGAGCAGTTCTTC
TRBJ2-4 - TRBV6-2/TRBV6-3 - CASSLDREGVFNIQYF TGTGCCAGCAGTTTGGACAGGGAGGGGGTGTTTAACATTCAGTACTTC
TRBJ1-4 - TRBV12-3/TRBV12-4 - CASSLGQYTTNEKLFF TGTGCCAGCAGTTTAGGACAATACACAACTAATGAAAAACTGTTTTTT
TRBJ2-7 few TRBV14 - CASSPLRTQGAYEQYF TGTGCCAGCAGCCCTCTACGGACCCAAGGCGCCTACGAGCAGTACTTC
TRBJ2-1 few TRBV7-2 - CASSPQVSGNEQFF TGTGCCAGCAGCCCCCAGGTGTCTGGCAATGAGCAGTTCTTC
TRBJ2-7 - TRBV25-1 TRBD2 CASSPGRGFHRGKGKIPYEQYF TGTGCCAGCAGCCCGGGGAGGGGCTTTCATCGGGGCAAAGGGAAGATACCCTACGAGCAGTACTTC
TRBJ1-5 - TRBV9 - CASGREGSGKPQHF TGTGCCAGCGGCCGTGAGGGTAGTGGGAAGCCCCAGCATTTT
TRBJ2-1 - TRBV29-1 TRBD2 CSVDGLAGRSYNEQFF TGCAGCGTTGACGGGCTAGCGGGTCGCTCCTACAATGAGCAGTTCTTC
TRBJ2-1 - TRBV27 - CASSIRTLRGNKQFF TGTGCCAGCAGTATTCGGACTTTGAGGGGCAATAAGCAGTTCTTC
TRBJ2-3 few TRBV20-1 - CSARDGELGRTDTQYF TGCAGTGCTAGAGATGGGGAGCTAGGACGCACAGATACGCAGTATTTT
TRBJ1-2 - TRBV7-9 - CASRAEYNSEDGYTF TGTGCCAGCAGAGCCGAATACAATAGTGAGGATGGCTACACCTTC
TRBJ2-6 - TRBV7-9 - CASSLSFGAGANVLTF TGTGCCAGCAGCTTAAGTTTTGGGGCTGGGGCCAACGTCCTGACTTTC
TRBJ1-2 - TRBV6-1 TRBD1 CASSGDRKNYGYTF TGTGCCAGCAGTGGGGACAGAAAGAACTATGGCTACACCTTC
TRBJ2-3 - TRBV5-6 - CASSRTSQDTQYF TGTGCCAGTAGCCGGACATCCCAAGATACGCAGTATTTT
TRBJ2-3 - TRBV6-2/TRBV6-3 TRBD2 CASSSSSLAGGPLTDTQYF TGTGCCAGCAGTTCGTCCAGTCTAGCGGGGGGGCCCTTAACAGATACGCAGTATTTT
TRBJ2-1 - TRBV28 - CASKDFVDEQFF TGTGCCAGCAAAGACTTCGTCGATGAGCAGTTCTTC
TRBJ1-1 - TRBV6-2/TRBV6-3 - CASRRGGTEAFF TGTGCCAGCAGGAGGGGAGGCACTGAAGCTTTCTTT
TRBJ2-7 - TRBV2 TRBD1 CASSESSGTGEQYF TGTGCCAGCAGCGAAAGCTCCGGGACAGGGGAGCAGTACTTC
TRBJ2-3 - TRBV14 TRBD1 CASSQEGTVTDTQYF TGTGCCAGCAGCCAGGAAGGGACAGTCACAGATACGCAGTATTTT